The T cell receptor (beta chain) under discussion was sequenced for a study of shared T cell receptors in the human thymus. V lost 4 bases and J lost 1, with 13 bases in between. The germline V gene encodes CDR1 ENHRY and CDR2 SYGVKD. This CDR3 region has 16 residues. The table came from immunoSEQ multiplex PCR; TCRdb's copy has only in-frame clones and leaves some out. The sample lists hundreds of thousands of clones, 85% to 90% seen once, with 0.01% in the top ten. This sample also belongs to another study, concerning human thymus T cells.

V gene TRBV10-3 combines with J gene TRBJ2-2, with D possibly matching TRBD2 (5 bases). Sequencing was carried out using thymocytes. This TCR came from a boy under two years old with a congenital heart defect. DNA of the CDR3: TGTGCCATCAGTGGTGACTACTCGAGGAACACCGGGGAGCTGTTTTTT. Protein sequence: CAISGDYSRNTGELFF.